This T cell receptor (beta chain) was obtained from a study of T cell responses to AZD1222 COVID-19 vaccine. Assay: immunoSEQ multiplex PCR; the TCRdb copy retains only in-frame clones and omits some. The repertoire holds tens of thousands of clones, with roughly 88% as singletons. This CDR3 has 11 amino acids. Trimming took off 3 bases at V and 3 bases at J, with 3 bases between the two ends. Germline CDR1 is SEHNR and CDR2 is FQNEAQ (reference sequence). The clonotype comes from an adult in good health. Sequencing used peripheral blood, obtained on day 0 of MenACWY control vaccination. The rearrangement links TRBV7-9 to TRBJ2-7; D uncertain. The DNA of the CDR3 is TGTGCCAGCAGCTTGGTCTACGAGCAGTACTTC. This sequence encodes CASSLVYEQYF.